Listed below are T cell receptor beta chains from one sample, sequenced in a study of beta chain features in type 1 diabetes. Profiled with immunoSEQ multiplex PCR; TCRdb holds only in-frame clones, not every one. The data show roughly 230,000 clones, under 13% seen once. Source material: naive CD4+ T cells from blood. All receptors derive from a man aged 30 to 45 with type 1 diabetes. CDR3s leave out the opening cysteine and the closing phenylalanine or tryptophan.

>11|TRBJ2-5|TRBV6-6
ASSPGYRETQY
>14|TRBJ2-7|TRBV19
ASSAAPRDRSYEQY
>11|TRBJ1-2|TRBV7-2
ASSLPMGHGYT
>13|TRBJ2-1|TRBV5-1
ASSLVLGGYNEQF
>14|TRBJ1-5|TRBV27
ASSLRDRDSNQPQH
>12|TRBJ1-6|TRBV7-2
ASSLLGASSPLH
>14|TRBJ2-2|TRBV28
ASSQRLAAHTGELF
>14|TRBJ2-6|TRBV9
ASSVELEAGANVLT
>11|TRBJ1-1|TRBV6-5
ASRSNVNTEAF
>15|TRBJ2-7|TRBV12-5
ASGLARADRAMDEQY
>13|TRBJ1-1|TRBV27
ASSLRTGMNTEAF
>14|TRBJ2-7|TRBV4-2
ASSQDEGGGAYEQY
>12|TRBJ1-5|TRBV19
ASSRQGGNQPQH
>13|TRBJ1-1|TRBV5-1
ASSLGDRGNTEAF
>15|TRBJ2-3|TRBV27
ASNKYRGVDSTDTQY
>13|TRBJ2-5|TRBV10-2
ASSEMGGRQETQY
>14|TRBJ2-7|TRBV28
ASRDRAGQGSYEQY
>12|TRBJ1-4|TRBV4-1
ASSQRQGGEKLF
>11|TRBJ1-1|TRBV18
ASSPTGRGKAF
>12|TRBJ1-1|TRBV7-9
ASSLGTGTTEAF
>14|TRBJ1-2|TRBV18
ASSIGQETYGAGYT
>8|TRBJ2-1|TRBV2
ASSSVEQF
>14|TRBJ2-7|TRBV9
ASSVAAWDSGPEQY
>10|TRBJ1-5|TRBV19
ASRTHNQPQH
>12|TRBJ1-4|TRBV7-9
ASSLMEGTEKLF
>14|TRBJ2-4|TRBV30
AWSVHAALAKNIQY
>11|TRBJ2-1|TRBV6-6
ATLPGSYNEQF
>12|TRBJ2-1|TRBV5-1
ASSLAAQNNEQF
>12|TRBJ2-5|TRBV28
ASSLQGAQETQY
>16|TRBJ1-6|TRBV4-2
ASSHYPGQGARNSPLH
>12|TRBJ2-5|TRBV4-3
ASSQEAVGETQY
>12|TRBJ2-5|TRBV30
AWSVQGTQETQY
>17|TRBJ1-3|TRBV2
ASSRQGSPLLFSGNTIY
>11|TRBJ1-6|TRBV2
ASSGQGNSPLH
>16|TRBJ1-3|TRBV9
ASSVDPGPAYSGNTIY
>13|TRBJ1-2|TRBV4-3
ASSQGQGAWYGYT
>11|TRBJ1-1|TRBV5-6
ASSLGEGTEAF
>12|TRBJ2-7|TRBV4-2
ASSDSSGAYEQY
>12|TRBJ1-2|TRBV7-9
ASSLFEGGRGYT
>10|TRBJ2-7|TRBV7-2
ASSIRESEQY